The entry that follows covers one T cell receptor (beta chain) sequence. The antigen this receptor binds is unknown. Base qualities are not at hand, and no much larger clone is one base apart. The entry originates in a study of OX40 agonist ivuxolimab in advanced cancers. Regarding the complete study: The costimulatory receptor OX40 (CD134) was targeted by ivuxolimab, a fully human IgG2 agonistic monoclonal antibody. Peripheral TCRbeta sequencing was intended to test whether TCR sequence diversity was altered and clonal T-cell expansion was caused by ivuxolimab. Prior anti-PD-1, anti-PD-L1 or anti-CTLA-4 therapy was permitted, and approximately 39% of dose-escalation patients had received checkpoint inhibitors. Intravenous ivuxolimab was administered to patients every 2 weeks at six dose levels: 0.01, 0.1, 0.3, 1.5, 3 and 10 mg/kg. Partial responses were achieved by three dose-escalation patients, of whom one had hepatocellular carcinoma and two had cutaneous melanoma. A male proportion of nearly 85% and a mean age of around 60 years, ranging from roughly 23 to 90, were recorded for the dose-escalation cohort. The paper covers the monotherapy dose-escalation part of the phase I ivuxolimab trial, which included N = 52 patients. Among the approximately 54 dose-escalation patients, approximately 20 had hepatocellular carcinoma, about 15 melanoma, 9 renal cell carcinoma and 9 head and neck cancer.

Patients with a history of autoimmune disease or receiving systemic immunosuppression were excluded from the trial. In every dose cohort, peripheral blood was drawn for TCR sequencing at baseline, cycle 4 day 1, and cycle 7 day 1. The samples were drawn from a first-in-human, open-label, multicenter phase I dose-escalation trial of ivuxolimab. Adults with locally advanced or metastatic head and neck squamous cell, hepatocellular, melanoma or renal cell carcinoma were enrolled in the trial. CD4+ and CD8+ T cells were sorted separately from peripheral blood before TCR sequencing. Overall results and qualifications from the work: Low levels of normalized T-cell clonal expansion were also seen in some nonresponding patients. Which antigens the clonally expanded peripheral T cells were specific for was not determined. In the 0.1-3.0 mg/kg groups, partial responders were among the patients with the lowest normalized peripheral clonal expansion, particularly in CD8+ T cells. At doses of 0.1 to 3.0 mg/kg, clonal expansion of both CD4+ and CD8+ blood T cells was observed from baseline to week 6. On average, CD8+ T cells showed more expanded clones than CD4+ T cells after ivuxolimab.

Genomic DNA was extracted from sorted cells for sequencing of the TCRbeta CDR3 region. The immunoSEQ Assay was used for sequencing of TCRbeta CDR3 regions. TCRdb re-hosts the immuneACCESS table, in-frame sequences only. Its copies lack some clones; in the studies checked, an unresolved V gene accounts for under half of them, and the cause for the rest is not known. This sample comprises approximately 50,000 clones, 70% to 90% of them detected only once. The top ten hold around 15% of the sample. Its CDR3 holds 14 amino acids, cysteine through phenylalanine. Only CDR3 DNA is held: 42 bases, read in frame from base 1. CDR1 and CDR2 (MNHEY, SVGAGI) derive from the germline V gene. V sheds 2 bases and J sheds 1 base, leaving 5 bases between their ends.

The input for sequencing was CD4+ or CD8+ T cells sorted from blood, taken in a trial of the OX40 agonist ivuxolimab. This clonotype was sampled from an adult with an advanced solid tumor such as melanoma, head and neck, liver or kidney cancer. The rearrangement joined TRBV6-5 to TRBJ2-2, with the D gene too uncertain to name. The CDR3 protein is CASSYLKNTGELFF. The sequenced DNA is TGTGCCAGCAGTTACCTAAAGAACACCGGGGAGCTGTTTTTT.